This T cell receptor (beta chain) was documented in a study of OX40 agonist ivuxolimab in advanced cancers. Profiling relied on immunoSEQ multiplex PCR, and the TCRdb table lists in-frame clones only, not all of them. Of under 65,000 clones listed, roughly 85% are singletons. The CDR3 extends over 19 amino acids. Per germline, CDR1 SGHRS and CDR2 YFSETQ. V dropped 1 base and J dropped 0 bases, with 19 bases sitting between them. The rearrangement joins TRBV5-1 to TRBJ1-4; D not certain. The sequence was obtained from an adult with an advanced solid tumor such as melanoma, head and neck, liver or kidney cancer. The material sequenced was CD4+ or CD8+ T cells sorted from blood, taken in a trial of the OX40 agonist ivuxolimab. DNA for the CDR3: TGCGCCAGCAGCTTGTTTTCCCCCGGGCAGCGCACAACTAATGAAAAACTGTTTTTT. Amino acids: CASSLFSPGQRTTNEKLFF.